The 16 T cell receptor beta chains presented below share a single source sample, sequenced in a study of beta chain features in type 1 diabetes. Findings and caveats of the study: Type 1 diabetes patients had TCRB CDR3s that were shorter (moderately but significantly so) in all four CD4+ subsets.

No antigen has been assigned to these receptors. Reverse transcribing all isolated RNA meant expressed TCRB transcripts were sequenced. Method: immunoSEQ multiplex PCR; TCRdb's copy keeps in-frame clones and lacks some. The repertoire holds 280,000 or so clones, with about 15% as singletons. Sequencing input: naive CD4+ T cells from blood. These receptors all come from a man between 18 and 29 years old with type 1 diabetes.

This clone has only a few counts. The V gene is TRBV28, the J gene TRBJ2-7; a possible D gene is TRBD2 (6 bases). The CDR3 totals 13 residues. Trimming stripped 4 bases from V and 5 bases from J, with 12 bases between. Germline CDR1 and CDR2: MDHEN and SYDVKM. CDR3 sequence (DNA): TGTGCCAGCAGTTACCGGAGGGACCACGAGCAGTACTTC. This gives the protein CASSYRRDHEQYF.

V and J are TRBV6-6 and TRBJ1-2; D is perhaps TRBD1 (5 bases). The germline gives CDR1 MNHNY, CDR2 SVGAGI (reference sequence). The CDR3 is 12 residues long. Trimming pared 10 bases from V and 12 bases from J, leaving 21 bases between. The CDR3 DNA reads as TGTGCCACCCAGGAAGGGGCGAGAATCCACACCTTC. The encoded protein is CATQEGARIHTF.

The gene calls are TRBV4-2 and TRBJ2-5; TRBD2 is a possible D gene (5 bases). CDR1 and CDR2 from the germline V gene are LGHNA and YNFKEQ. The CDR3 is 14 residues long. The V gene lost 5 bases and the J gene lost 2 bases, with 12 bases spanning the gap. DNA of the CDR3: TGTGCCAGCAGCGCCACGGGATTTCAAGAGACCCAGTACTTC. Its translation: CASSATGFQETQYF.

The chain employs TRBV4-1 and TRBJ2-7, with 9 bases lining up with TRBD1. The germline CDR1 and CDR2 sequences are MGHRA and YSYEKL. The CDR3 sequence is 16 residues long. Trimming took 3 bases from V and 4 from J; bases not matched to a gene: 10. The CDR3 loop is CASSHLGQGILYEQYF. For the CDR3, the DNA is TGCGCCAGCAGCCATCTTGGACAGGGGATTTTATACGAGCAGTACTTC.

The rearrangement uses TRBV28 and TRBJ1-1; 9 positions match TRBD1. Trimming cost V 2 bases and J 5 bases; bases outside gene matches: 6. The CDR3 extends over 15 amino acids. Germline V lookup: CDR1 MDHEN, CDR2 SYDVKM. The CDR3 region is CASSLGDRVGTEAFF. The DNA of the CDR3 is TGTGCCAGCAGTTTAGGGGACAGGGTAGGGACTGAAGCTTTCTTT.

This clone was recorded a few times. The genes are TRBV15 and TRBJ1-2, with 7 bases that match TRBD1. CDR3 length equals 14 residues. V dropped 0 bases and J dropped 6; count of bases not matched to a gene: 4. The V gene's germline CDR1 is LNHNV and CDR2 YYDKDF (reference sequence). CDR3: CATSREARGDGYTF. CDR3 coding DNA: TGTGCCACCAGCAGAGAAGCCAGGGGGGATGGCTACACCTTC.

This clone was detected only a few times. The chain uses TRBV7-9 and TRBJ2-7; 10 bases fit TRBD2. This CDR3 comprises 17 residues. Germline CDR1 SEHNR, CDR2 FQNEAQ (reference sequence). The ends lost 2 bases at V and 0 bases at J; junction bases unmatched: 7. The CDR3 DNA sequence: TGTGCCAGCAGCTTATCACTAGCGGGACCGTACTCCTACGAGCAGTACTTC. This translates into CASSLSLAGPYSYEQYF.

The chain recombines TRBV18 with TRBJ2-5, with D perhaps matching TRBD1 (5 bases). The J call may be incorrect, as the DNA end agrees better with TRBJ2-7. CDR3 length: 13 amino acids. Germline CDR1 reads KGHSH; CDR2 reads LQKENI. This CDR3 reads CASSPVQGHEQYF. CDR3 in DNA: TGTGCCAGCTCACCGGTGCAGGGCCACGAGCAGTACTTC.

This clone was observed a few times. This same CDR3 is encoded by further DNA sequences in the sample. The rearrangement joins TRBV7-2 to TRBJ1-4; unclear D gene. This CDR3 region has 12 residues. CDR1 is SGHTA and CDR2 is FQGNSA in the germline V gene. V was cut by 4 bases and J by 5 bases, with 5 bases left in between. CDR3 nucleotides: TGTGCCAGCAGCTCCAGAAATGAAAAACTGTTTTTT. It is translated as CASSSRNEKLFF.

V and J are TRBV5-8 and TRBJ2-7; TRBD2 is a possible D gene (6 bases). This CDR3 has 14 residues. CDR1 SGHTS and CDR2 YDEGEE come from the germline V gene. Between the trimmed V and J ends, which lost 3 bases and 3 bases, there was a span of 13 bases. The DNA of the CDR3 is TGTGCCAGCAGCTGGGCAGCGGGCTACTACGAGCAGTACTTC. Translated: CASSWAAGYYEQYF.

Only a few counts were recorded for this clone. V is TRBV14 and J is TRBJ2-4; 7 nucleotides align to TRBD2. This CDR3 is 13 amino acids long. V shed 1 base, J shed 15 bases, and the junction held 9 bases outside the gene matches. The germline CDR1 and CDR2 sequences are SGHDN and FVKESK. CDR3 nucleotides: TGTGCCAGCAGCCAAGCCCAAGCGGGGCGGCGGTACTTC. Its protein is CASSQAQAGRRYF.

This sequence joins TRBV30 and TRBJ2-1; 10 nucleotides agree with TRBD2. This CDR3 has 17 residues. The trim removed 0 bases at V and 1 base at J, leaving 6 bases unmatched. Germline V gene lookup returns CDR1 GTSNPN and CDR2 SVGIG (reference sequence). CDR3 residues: CAWSVTRTSGSYNEQFF. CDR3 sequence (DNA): TGTGCCTGGAGTGTAACCCGGACTAGCGGATCCTACAATGAGCAGTTCTTC.

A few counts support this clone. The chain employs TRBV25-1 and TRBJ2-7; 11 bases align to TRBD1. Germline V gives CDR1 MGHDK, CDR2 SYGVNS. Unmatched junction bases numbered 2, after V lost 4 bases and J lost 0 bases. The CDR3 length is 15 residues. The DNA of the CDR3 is TGTGCCAGCAGTGGCGGGACAGGGGGCTCCTACGAGCAGTACTTC. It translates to CASSGGTGGSYEQYF.

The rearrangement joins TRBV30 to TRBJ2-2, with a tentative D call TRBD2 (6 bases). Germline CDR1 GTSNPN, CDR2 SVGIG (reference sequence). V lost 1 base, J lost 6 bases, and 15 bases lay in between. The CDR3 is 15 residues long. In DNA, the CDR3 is TGTGCCTGGAGTGAGATCGGGGGTTGGGCCGGGGAGCTGTTTTTT. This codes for CAWSEIGGWAGELFF.

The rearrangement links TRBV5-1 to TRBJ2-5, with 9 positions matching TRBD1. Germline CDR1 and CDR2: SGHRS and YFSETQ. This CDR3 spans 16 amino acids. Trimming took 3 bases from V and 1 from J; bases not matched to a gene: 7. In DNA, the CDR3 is TGCGCCAGCAGCTGGGGGCCGGACAGGGGCCAAGAGACCCAGTACTTC. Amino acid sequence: CASSWGPDRGQETQYF.

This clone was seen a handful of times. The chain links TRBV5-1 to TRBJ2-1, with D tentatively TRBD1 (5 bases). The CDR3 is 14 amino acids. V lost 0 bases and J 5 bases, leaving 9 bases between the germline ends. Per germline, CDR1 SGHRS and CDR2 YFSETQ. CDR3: CASSLGQGHNEQFF. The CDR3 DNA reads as TGCGCCAGCAGCTTGGGCCAGGGTCACAATGAGCAGTTCTTC.